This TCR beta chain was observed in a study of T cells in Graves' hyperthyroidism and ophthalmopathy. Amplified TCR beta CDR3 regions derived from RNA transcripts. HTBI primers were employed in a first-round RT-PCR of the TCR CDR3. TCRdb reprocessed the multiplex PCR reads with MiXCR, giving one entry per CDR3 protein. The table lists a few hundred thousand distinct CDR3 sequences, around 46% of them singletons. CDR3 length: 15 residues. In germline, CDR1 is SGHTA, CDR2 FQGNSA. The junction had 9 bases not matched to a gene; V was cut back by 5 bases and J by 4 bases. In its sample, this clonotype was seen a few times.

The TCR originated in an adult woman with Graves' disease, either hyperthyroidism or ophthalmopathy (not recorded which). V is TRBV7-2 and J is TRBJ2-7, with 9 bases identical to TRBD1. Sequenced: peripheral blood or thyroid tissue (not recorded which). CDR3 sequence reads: CASSPTDRGGYEQYF. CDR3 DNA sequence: TGTGCCAGCAGCCCGACGGACAGGGGAGGGTACGAGCAGTACTTC.